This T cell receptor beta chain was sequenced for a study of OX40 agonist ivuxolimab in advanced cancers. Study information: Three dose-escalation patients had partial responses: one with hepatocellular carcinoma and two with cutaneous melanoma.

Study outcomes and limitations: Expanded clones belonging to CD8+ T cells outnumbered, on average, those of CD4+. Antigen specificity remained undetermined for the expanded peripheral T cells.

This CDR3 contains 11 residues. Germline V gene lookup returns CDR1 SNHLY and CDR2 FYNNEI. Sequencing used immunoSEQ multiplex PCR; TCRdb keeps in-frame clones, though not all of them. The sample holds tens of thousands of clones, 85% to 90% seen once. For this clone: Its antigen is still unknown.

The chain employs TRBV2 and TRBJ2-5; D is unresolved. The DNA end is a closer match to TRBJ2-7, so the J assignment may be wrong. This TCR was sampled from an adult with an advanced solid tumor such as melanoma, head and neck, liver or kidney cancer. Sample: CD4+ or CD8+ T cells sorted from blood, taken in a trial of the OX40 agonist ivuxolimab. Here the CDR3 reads CASNIGYEQYF. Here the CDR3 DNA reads TGTGCCAGCAACATCGGCTACGAGCAGTACTTC.